This TCR beta chain was obtained from a study of OX40 agonist ivuxolimab in advanced cancers. TCRdb's copy holds only in-frame clones and misses some; the assay was immunoSEQ multiplex PCR. The sample gives some 80,000 clones, about nine tenths of which show up once; 7% to 9.5% is in the top ten. Germline V gene sequence: CDR1 SGHTA, CDR2 FQGTGA. The V and J ends lost 3 bases and 4 bases respectively, with 16 bases between them. The CDR3 sequence is 15 residues long. The specimen was CD4+ or CD8+ T cells sorted from blood, collected in a trial of the OX40 agonist ivuxolimab. The V gene is TRBV7-3, the J gene TRBJ2-7; D is tentatively TRBD1 or TRBD2 (6 bases each). This clonotype was obtained from an adult with an advanced solid tumor such as melanoma, head and neck, liver or kidney cancer. CDR3 region: CASSLGGFFSYEQYF. In DNA, the CDR3 is TGTGCCAGCAGCTTGGGGGGCTTTTTCTCTTACGAGCAGTACTTC.